This entry features one TCR beta chain sequence. Its antigen is unknown. The sample comes from a study of CD8 T cells in ankylosing spondylitis. The CDR3 consists of 12 residues. V was shortened by 2 bases and J by 9 bases, with 14 bases between the two germline ends. CDR1 DFQATT and CDR2 SNEGSKA come from the germline V gene (reference sequence). Study outcomes and limitations: Characteristic of ankylosing spondylitis blood, it appeared, was a TCR beta motif comprising roughly 8 highly homologous variants. Clones tied to disease were said to be significantly enriched in matched ankylosing spondylitis synovial fluid. Some of the motif variants had earlier been found in reactive arthritis patients' fluid and blood.

Researchers built TCR beta libraries using quantitative 5'-RACE with molecular barcodes. TCRdb recomputed calls from the 5' RACE reads with MiXCR, one row per CDR3 protein. The sample records approximately 400,000 distinct CDR3 sequences, about 25% being singletons. The chain employs TRBV20-1 and TRBJ2-7; no firm D call. The clonotype originates from a male donor with ankylosing spondylitis. Sequencing used blood, either unsorted or a sorted T cell fraction (not recorded which). DNA for the CDR3: TGCAGTGCTAGATTCCGGATTACGGGGCAGTACTTC. Translation gives CSARFRITGQYF.